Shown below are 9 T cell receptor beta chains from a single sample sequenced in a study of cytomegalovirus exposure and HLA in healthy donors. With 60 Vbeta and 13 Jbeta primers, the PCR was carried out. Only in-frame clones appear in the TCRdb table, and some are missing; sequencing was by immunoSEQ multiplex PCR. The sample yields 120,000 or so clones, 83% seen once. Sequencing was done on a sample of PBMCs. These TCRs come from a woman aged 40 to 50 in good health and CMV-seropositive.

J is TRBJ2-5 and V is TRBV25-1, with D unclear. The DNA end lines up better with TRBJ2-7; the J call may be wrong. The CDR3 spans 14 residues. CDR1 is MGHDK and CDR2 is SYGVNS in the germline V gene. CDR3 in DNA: TGTGCCAGCAGTGAATACGCTCCCTCCTACGAGCAGTACTTC. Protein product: CASSEYAPSYEQYF.

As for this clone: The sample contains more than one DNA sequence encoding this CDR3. DNA of the CDR3: TGTGCCAGCAGTTACGCCTCTATAAACACTGAAGCTTTCTTT. Encoded protein: CASSYASINTEAFF. V and J are TRBV6-5 and TRBJ1-1; D call uncertain. Germline assignment: CDR1 MNHEY and CDR2 SVGAGI. V lost 2 bases and J 2 bases, leaving 9 bases between the germline ends. CDR3 size: 14 residues.

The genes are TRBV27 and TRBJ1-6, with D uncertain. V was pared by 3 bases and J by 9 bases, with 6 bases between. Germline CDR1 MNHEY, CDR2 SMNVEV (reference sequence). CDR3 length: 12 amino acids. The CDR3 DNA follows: TGTGCCAGCAGTTTTCCGAGTTCACCCCTCCACTTT. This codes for CASSFPSSPLHF.

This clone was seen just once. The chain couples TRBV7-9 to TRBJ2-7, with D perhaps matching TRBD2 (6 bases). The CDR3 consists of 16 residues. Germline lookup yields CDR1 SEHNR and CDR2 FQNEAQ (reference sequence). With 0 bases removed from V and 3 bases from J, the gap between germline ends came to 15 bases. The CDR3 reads CASSLAEGLTYYEQYF. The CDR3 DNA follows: TGTGCCAGCAGCTTAGCGGAAGGACTAACTTACTACGAGCAGTACTTC.

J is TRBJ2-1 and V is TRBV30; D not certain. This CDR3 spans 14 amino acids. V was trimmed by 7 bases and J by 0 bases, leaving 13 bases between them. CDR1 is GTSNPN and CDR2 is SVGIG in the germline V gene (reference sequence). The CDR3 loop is CALSTTLSYNEQFF. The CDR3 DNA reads TGTGCCTTATCCACTACCCTCTCCTACAATGAGCAGTTCTTC.

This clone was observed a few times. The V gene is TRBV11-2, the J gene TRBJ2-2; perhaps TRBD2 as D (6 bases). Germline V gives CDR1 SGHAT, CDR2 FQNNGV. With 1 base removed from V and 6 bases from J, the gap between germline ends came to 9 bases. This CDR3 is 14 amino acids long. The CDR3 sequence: CASSLVWGAGELFF. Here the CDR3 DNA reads TGTGCCAGCAGCTTAGTTTGGGGGGCCGGGGAGCTGTTTTTT.

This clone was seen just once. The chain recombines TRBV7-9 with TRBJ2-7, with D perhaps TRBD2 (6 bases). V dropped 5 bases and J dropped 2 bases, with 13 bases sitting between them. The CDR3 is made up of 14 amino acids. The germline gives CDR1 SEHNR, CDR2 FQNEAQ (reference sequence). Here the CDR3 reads CASSQELAAYEQYF. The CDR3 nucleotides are TGTGCCAGCAGCCAGGAACTAGCAGCCTACGAGCAGTACTTC.

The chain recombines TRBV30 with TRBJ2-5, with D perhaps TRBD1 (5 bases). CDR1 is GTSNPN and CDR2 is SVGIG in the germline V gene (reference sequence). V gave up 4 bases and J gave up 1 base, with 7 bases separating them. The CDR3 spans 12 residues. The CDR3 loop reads CAWKGSQETQYF. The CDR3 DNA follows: TGTGCCTGGAAGGGGTCCCAAGAGACCCAGTACTTC.

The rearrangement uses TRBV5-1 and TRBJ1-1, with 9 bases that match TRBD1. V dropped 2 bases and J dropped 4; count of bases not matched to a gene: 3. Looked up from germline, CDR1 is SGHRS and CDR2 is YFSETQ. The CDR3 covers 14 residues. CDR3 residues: CASSLQGASTEAFF. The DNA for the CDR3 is TGCGCCAGCAGCTTACAGGGGGCGAGCACTGAAGCTTTCTTT.